The 31 T cell receptor beta chains reported below all come from one sample, sequenced in a study of blood T cell repertoires in COVID-19. Assay: immunoSEQ multiplex PCR; the TCRdb copy retains only in-frame clones and omits some. The table shows about 94,000 clones, with approximately 84% occurring only once. The sample was peripheral blood. Every receptor here comes from a man in his 70s with COVID-19, enrolled during active disease.

The chain is built from TRBV7-9 and TRBJ2-7; weak D call: TRBD1 (6 bases). The germline V gene encodes CDR1 SEHNR and CDR2 FQNEAQ (reference sequence). The CDR3 is 16 amino acids. V was trimmed by 5 bases and J by 2 bases, leaving 19 bases between them. CDR3 loop: CASSHQGSGLPYEQYF. The CDR3 DNA reads TGTGCCAGCAGCCACCAGGGGAGCGGACTCCCCTACGAGCAGTACTTC.

The rearrangement joins TRBV27 to TRBJ1-3, with D unresolved. The germline gives CDR1 MNHEY, CDR2 SMNVEV (reference sequence). V was shortened by 6 bases and J by 0 bases, with 9 bases between the two germline ends. CDR3 length: 14 amino acids. CDR3 DNA: TGTGCCAGCAGGCCTATACGCTCTGGAAACACCATATATTTT. Translation: CASRPIRSGNTIYF.

This rearrangement joins TRBV10-1 to TRBJ2-1; 12 bases align to TRBD2. Germline-derived CDR1 and CDR2 are WNHNN and SYGVQD (reference sequence). V lost 4 bases and J lost 4; bases outside the gene matches: 5. CDR3 size: 16 residues. DNA of the CDR3: TGCGCCAGCAGTGGACTAGCGGGAGCACGGTACAATGAGCAGTTCTTC. Protein: CASSGLAGARYNEQFF.

The genes are TRBV18 and TRBJ1-1; D is possibly TRBD1 (6 bases). The V gene lost 2 bases and the J gene lost 3 bases, with 25 bases spanning the gap. The CDR3 is made up of 19 amino acids. The germline V gene has CDR1 KGHSH and CDR2 LQKENI. The CDR3 region is CASSPRSAGQRGGDTEAFF. CDR3 DNA sequence: TGTGCCAGCTCACCAAGGTCAGCGGGACAACGGGGGGGAGACACTGAAGCTTTCTTT.

By frequency in the sample, this clone is large. The chain carries TRBV6-5 and TRBJ2-1; the match to TRBD2 covers 15 bases. The CDR3 runs 16 residues. V gave up 2 bases and J gave up 6 bases; unmatched junction bases: 2. Germline V gives CDR1 MNHEY, CDR2 SVGAGI. CDR3: CASSYTGLAGGNEQFF. The CDR3 DNA reads TGTGCCAGCAGTTACACGGGACTAGCGGGGGGCAATGAGCAGTTCTTC.

This sequence joins TRBV3-1 (or the pseudogene TRBV3-2) and TRBJ2-7; no reliable D call. Germline loops: CDR1 LGHDT, CDR2 YNNKEL (reference sequence). The CDR3 totals 14 residues. With 0 bases removed from V and 2 bases from J, the gap between germline ends came to 8 bases. The CDR3 loop reads CASSQDGQPYEQYF. The CDR3 nucleotides read TGTGCCAGCAGCCAAGATGGGCAGCCCTACGAGCAGTACTTC.

The chain recombines TRBV28 with TRBJ1-1; 7 nucleotides agree with TRBD1. J gave up 1 base and V 6 bases, and 8 bases lay outside the gene matches. Germline assignment: CDR1 MDHEN and CDR2 SYDVKM. The CDR3 covers 15 residues. Here the CDR3 DNA reads TGTGCCAGCAGGGCCCTAGGGACAGCGAACACTGAAGCTTTCTTT. This sequence encodes CASRALGTANTEAFF.

This clone was seen once. This chain joins TRBV12-3 or TRBV12-4 and TRBJ2-3; unclear D gene. This CDR3 contains 12 residues. Trimming left V 2 bases short and J 7 bases short, with 7 bases between. The CDR3 here is CASSLSANTQYF. The CDR3 coding sequence is TGTGCCAGCAGTTTATCCGCGAATACGCAGTATTTT.

This sequence joins TRBV11-2 and TRBJ2-1; D might be TRBD2 (5 bases). The V and J ends lost 4 bases and 1 base respectively, with 8 bases between them. The CDR3 extends over 14 amino acids. Germline lookup yields CDR1 SGHAT and CDR2 FQNNGV. DNA of the CDR3: TGTGCCAGCAGCTCGAGGGTTTCCTACAATGAGCAGTTCTTC. Its translation: CASSSRVSYNEQFF. Combining the CDR3 with reference TRBV11-2 and TRBJ2-1 gives the whole variable domain EAGVAQSPRYKIIEKRQSVAFWCNPISGHATLYWYQQILGQGPKLLIQFQNNGVVDDSQLPKDRFSAERLKGVDSTLKIQPAKLEDSAVYLCASSSRVSYNEQFFGPGTRLTVL.

This clone occurred a few times. The chain has TRBV27 and TRBJ1-6; 9 bases line up with TRBD1. Germline V gene lookup returns CDR1 MNHEY and CDR2 SMNVEV (reference sequence). The CDR3 has 15 amino acids. Trimming removed 5 bases from V and 7 bases from J; junction bases left unmatched: 6. Written as DNA, the CDR3 is TGTGCCAGCAGTACCCAGGACAGGGGAAATTCACCCCTCCACTTT. It specifies CASSTQDRGNSPLHF.

The rearrangement joins TRBV5-1 to TRBJ1-1; D not resolved. The CDR3 loop spans 15 amino acids. V was clipped by 7 bases and J by 2 bases, with 18 bases between them. Germline CDR1 is SGHRS and CDR2 is YFSETQ. The CDR3 sequence: CASAMAGLRNTEAFF. CDR3 DNA: TGCGCCAGCGCGATGGCAGGTCTGCGTAACACTGAAGCTTTCTTT.

CDR3 sequence: CASNPTSRDTEAFF. CDR3 nucleotide sequence: TGTGCCAGTAACCCCACATCACGGGACACTGAAGCTTTCTTT. The rearrangement links TRBV19 to TRBJ1-1; no definite D call. Trimming took 7 bases from V and 3 from J, leaving 15 bases between them. The CDR3 has 14 amino acids. Germline V CDR1 and CDR2: LNHDA, SQIVND (reference sequence). Supplemented by reference TRBV19 and TRBJ1-1, the full variable domain reads DGGITQSPKYLFRKEGQNVTLSCEQNLNHDAMYWYRQDPGQGLRLIYYSQIVNDFQKGDIAEGYSVSREKKESFPLTVTSAQKNPTAFYLCASNPTSRDTEAFFGQGTRLTVV.

The V call is TRBV5-6, the J call TRBJ2-1, with 7 bases that match TRBD2. This CDR3 region has 15 residues. Germline CDR1 and CDR2: SGHDT and YYEEEE. V trimming: 4 bases; J trimming: 4 bases; junction bases outside the gene matches: 8. This CDR3 is CASSPGQREYNEQFF. The DNA of the CDR3 is TGTGCCAGCAGCCCCGGGCAGCGGGAATACAATGAGCAGTTCTTC.

V usage is TRBV24-1 and J usage is TRBJ2-2; 8 bases are shared with TRBD2. The V and J ends lost 8 bases and 2 bases, in that order; junction bases with no gene match: 3. The CDR3 runs 14 residues. The germline V gene encodes CDR1 KGHDR and CDR2 SFDVKD. CDR3 nucleotide sequence: TGTGCCACCAAAAGCGGGAGTAACACCGGGGAGCTGTTTTTT. It codes for CATKSGSNTGELFF.

CDR3 nucleotides: TGTGCCAGCAGCCTTCCCGGGACTAGAAGCACAGATACGCAGTATTTT. It encodes CASSLPGTRSTDTQYF. V gene TRBV3-1 (or the pseudogene TRBV3-2) combines with J gene TRBJ2-3; 8 bases align to TRBD2. The V gene's germline CDR1 is LGHDT and CDR2 YNNKEL (reference sequence). The CDR3 totals 16 residues. V was pared by 4 bases and J by 0 bases, with 6 bases of the junction left unmatched.

The chain employs TRBV11-2 and TRBJ2-7; TRBD2 might be the D (5 bases). V shed 5 bases and J shed 2 bases, with 16 bases lying between them. The germline gives CDR1 SGHAT, CDR2 FQNNGV. The CDR3 covers 15 residues. In DNA, the CDR3 is TGTGCCAGCAGCCGGAATCGGGATTCCCCCTACGAGCAGTACTTC. Translation: CASSRNRDSPYEQYF.

As for this clone: Sequence at one end of the junction differs from germline and may be a read error. The chain joins TRBV10-2 to TRBJ2-2; TRBD1 aligns across 7 bases. CDR3 length equals 14 residues. CDR1 is WSHSY and CDR2 is SAAADI in the germline V gene. The CDR3 sequence: CAGRTGANTGELFF. The DNA for the CDR3 is TGCGCCGGCAGGACAGGCGCGAACACCGGGGAGCTGTTTTTT.

V gene TRBV18 combines with J gene TRBJ2-2, with D possibly TRBD1 on 6 matching bases. With 3 bases removed from V and 5 bases from J, the gap between germline ends came to 13 bases. The germline V gene encodes CDR1 KGHSH and CDR2 LQKENI. The CDR3 is 15 residues long. The CDR3 nucleotides read TGTGCCAGCTCACCGTATTCACAGGGAACCGGGGAGCTGTTTTTT. Its protein is CASSPYSQGTGELFF.

This clone was recorded many times. CDR3 loop: CASSIQGTLNTEAFF. The CDR3 nucleotides are TGTGCCAGCAGTATACAGGGGACCCTGAACACTGAAGCTTTCTTT. This chain joins TRBV6-2 or TRBV6-3 and TRBJ1-1; 7 nucleotides line up with TRBD1. V shed 5 bases and J 0 bases; nucleotides not matched to a gene: 6. Germline assignment: CDR1 MNHEY and CDR2 SVGEGT. The CDR3 contains 15 residues.

CDR3 region: CASSQSPSTDEAFF. The CDR3 DNA follows: TGTGCCAGCAGCCAATCCCCGTCGACAGACGAAGCTTTCTTT. The chain joins TRBV3-1 (or the pseudogene TRBV3-2) to TRBJ1-1; weak D call: TRBD1 (5 bases). From germline, CDR1 is LGHDT and CDR2 YNNKEL (reference sequence). The ends were cut back, 2 bases at V and 8 bases at J, with 15 bases in the middle. The CDR3 has 14 residues.

This clone appeared a single time. The chain carries TRBV18 and TRBJ1-1; D not certain. This CDR3 is built from 15 residues. Germline CDR1 reads KGHSH; CDR2 reads LQKENI. Trimming removed 6 bases from V and 5 bases from J, with 19 bases in between. CDR3 region: CASSLNGEIGTEAFF. DNA of the CDR3: TGTGCCAGCTCGCTTAATGGAGAAATTGGGACTGAAGCTTTCTTT.

This chain links TRBV7-3 with TRBJ2-3, with TRBD2 matching 9 bases. In germline, CDR1 is SGHTA, CDR2 FQGTGA. J gave up 2 bases and V 4 bases, and 4 bases lay outside the gene matches. CDR3 length: 15 residues. For the CDR3, the DNA is TGTGCCAGCAGCTCACTAGCGGGTCCCACAGATACGCAGTATTTT. Its protein is CASSSLAGPTDTQYF.

CDR3 residues: CASSEGASASPLHF. The CDR3 DNA is TGTGCCAGCAGTGAGGGGGCATCGGCTTCACCCCTCCACTTT. The chain has TRBV27 and TRBJ1-6; 7 positions match TRBD1. Germline-derived CDR1 and CDR2 are MNHEY and SMNVEV (reference sequence). The CDR3 runs 14 residues. The ends lost 5 bases at V and 9 bases at J; junction bases unmatched: 7.

This clone was seen only once. This rearrangement joins TRBV10-3 to TRBJ2-3, with a weak D call TRBD1 (5 bases). Germline V lookup: CDR1 ENHRY, CDR2 SYGVKD. V lost 0 bases, J lost 2 bases, and 6 bases lay in between. The CDR3 has 14 residues. DNA of the CDR3: TGTGCCATCAGTGAGTCGGACACCACAGATACGCAGTATTTT. Protein: CAISESDTTDTQYF.

The rearrangement links TRBV19 to TRBJ2-1; no firm D call. Germline V CDR1 and CDR2: LNHDA, SQIVND (reference sequence). The V gene lost 3 bases and the J gene lost 0 bases, with 18 bases spanning the gap. The CDR3 has 18 amino acids. CDR3 protein: CASSIASSGWSSYNEQFF. The CDR3 DNA follows: TGTGCCAGTAGTATTGCCTCGAGTGGATGGAGCTCCTACAATGAGCAGTTCTTC.

The chain is built from TRBV5-1 and TRBJ1-3, with D unclear. V dropped 0 bases and J dropped 0 bases, with 10 bases sitting between them. The CDR3 runs 16 residues. Germline V gene data show CDR1 as SGHRS and CDR2 as YFSETQ. The CDR3 reads CASSLGSPFSGNTIYF. The CDR3 nucleotides are TGCGCCAGCAGCTTGGGAAGCCCTTTCTCTGGAAACACCATATATTTT.

CDR3 in amino acids: CASSLDSGFYGYTF. DNA for the CDR3: TGTGCCAGCAGCTTAGACTCGGGATTCTATGGCTACACCTTC. The chain uses TRBV11-2 and TRBJ1-2; the D is unclear. In germline, CDR1 is SGHAT, CDR2 FQNNGV. The CDR3 is 14 residues long. V was trimmed by 0 bases and J by 4 bases, leaving 9 bases between them.

This clone was detected once. The CDR3 bases are TGTGCCAGCAGCGTAGGAGACACCTCAGGGACCCTCCACTTT. This encodes CASSVGDTSGTLHF. This rearrangement joins TRBV9 to TRBJ1-6, with a possible D match to TRBD1 (5 bases). Germline V gene lookup returns CDR1 SGDLS and CDR2 YYNGEE. V dropped 0 bases and J dropped 14 bases, with 15 bases sitting between them. The CDR3 sequence is 14 residues long. Complete variable domain (other parts from reference TRBV9 and TRBJ1-6): DSGVTQTPKHLITATGQRVTLRCSPRSGDLSVYWYQQSLDQGLQFLIQYYNGEERAKGNILERFSAQQFPDLHSELNLSSLELGDSALYFCASSVGDTSGTLHFGNGTRLTVT.

This chain uses TRBV15 with TRBJ2-5; 8 nucleotides agree with TRBD1. The CDR3 covers 14 residues. Germline V lookup: CDR1 LNHNV, CDR2 YYDKDF (reference sequence). The V and J ends lost 9 bases and 3 bases, in that order; junction bases with no gene match: 9. CDR3 loop: CATQPDRGKETQYF. CDR3 DNA sequence: TGTGCCACGCAACCCGACAGGGGAAAAGAGACCCAGTACTTC.

The chain combines TRBV6-1 with TRBJ1-2; TRBD1 matches at 8 bases. Germline CDR1 MNHNS, CDR2 SASEGT. CDR3 length: 17 residues. V trimming: 3 bases; J trimming: 7 bases; junction bases outside the gene matches: 16. CDR3 sequence: CASSDHRGAVGIVGYTF. Here the CDR3 DNA reads TGTGCCAGCAGTGATCACAGGGGGGCGGTAGGAATCGTTGGCTACACCTTC.

The chain uses TRBV2 and TRBJ2-2, with D perhaps TRBD2 (5 bases). Germline values: CDR1 SNHLY, CDR2 FYNNEI. Trimming took 2 bases from V and 4 from J, leaving 14 bases between them. The CDR3 is made up of 16 amino acids. The CDR3 DNA follows: TGTGCCAGCAGTGAAAGGGAGAGGGTTACCACCGGGGAGCTGTTTTTT. The encoded protein is CASSERERVTTGELFF.